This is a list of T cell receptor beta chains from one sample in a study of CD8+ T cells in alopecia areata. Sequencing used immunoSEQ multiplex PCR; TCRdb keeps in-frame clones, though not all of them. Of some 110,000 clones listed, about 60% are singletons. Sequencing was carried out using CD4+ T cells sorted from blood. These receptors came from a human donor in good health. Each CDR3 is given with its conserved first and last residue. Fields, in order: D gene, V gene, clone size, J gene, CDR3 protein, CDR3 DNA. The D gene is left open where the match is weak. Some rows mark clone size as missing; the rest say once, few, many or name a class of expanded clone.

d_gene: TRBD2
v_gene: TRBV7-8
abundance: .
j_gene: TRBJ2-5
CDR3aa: CASSFSSSGGARETQYF
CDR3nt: TGTGCCAGCAGCTTTTCTTCTAGCGGGGGGGCCAGGGAGACCCAGTACTTC

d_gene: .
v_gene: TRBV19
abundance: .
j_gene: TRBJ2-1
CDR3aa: CASRYSGTGENEQFF
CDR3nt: TGTGCCAGTAGATACTCAGGGACGGGGGAAAATGAGCAGTTCTTC

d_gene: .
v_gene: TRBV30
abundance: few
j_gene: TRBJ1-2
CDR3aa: CAWSAGSKANYGYTF
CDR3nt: TGTGCCTGGAGTGCTGGGTCGAAGGCGAACTATGGCTACACCTTC

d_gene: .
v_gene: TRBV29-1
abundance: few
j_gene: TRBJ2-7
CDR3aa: CSVENRAYEQYF
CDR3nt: TGCAGCGTTGAGAACAGAGCCTACGAGCAGTACTTC

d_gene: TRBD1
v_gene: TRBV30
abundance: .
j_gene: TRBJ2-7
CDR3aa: CAWSDRAEQYF
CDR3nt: TGTGCCTGGTCGGACAGGGCCGAGCAGTACTTC

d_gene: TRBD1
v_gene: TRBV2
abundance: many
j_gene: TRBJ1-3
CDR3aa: CARGQITRGNTIYF
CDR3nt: TGTGCCAGGGGACAGATTACCCGTGGAAACACCATATATTTT

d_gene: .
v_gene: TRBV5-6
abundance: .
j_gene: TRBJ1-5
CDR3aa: CASSLYRGGRNSNQPQHF
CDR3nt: TGTGCCAGCAGCTTGTACCGGGGGGGCAGGAATAGCAATCAGCCCCAGCATTTT

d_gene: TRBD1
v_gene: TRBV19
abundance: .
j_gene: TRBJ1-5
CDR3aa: CASTRTGHGNQPQHF
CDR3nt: TGTGCCAGTACCCGGACAGGGCATGGCAATCAGCCCCAGCATTTT

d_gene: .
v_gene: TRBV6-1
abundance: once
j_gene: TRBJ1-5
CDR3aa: CASSERGYSNQPQHF
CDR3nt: TGTGCCAGCAGTGAACGGGGTTATAGCAATCAGCCCCAGCATTTT

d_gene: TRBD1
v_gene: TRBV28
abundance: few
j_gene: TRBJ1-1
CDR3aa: CATDRAEGTEAFF
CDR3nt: TGTGCGACGGACAGGGCAGAGGGCACTGAAGCTTTCTTT

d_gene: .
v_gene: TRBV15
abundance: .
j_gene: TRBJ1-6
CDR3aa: CATSRDVNSPLHF
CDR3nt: TGTGCCACCAGCAGAGATGTTAATTCACCCCTCCACTTT

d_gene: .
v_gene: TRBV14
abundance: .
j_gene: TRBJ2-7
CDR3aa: CASSRQVVGEQYF
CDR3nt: TGTGCCAGCAGTCGTCAGGTCGTCGGCGAGCAGTACTTC

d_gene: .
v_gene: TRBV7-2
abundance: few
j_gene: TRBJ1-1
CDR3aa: CASSLWFKGTEAFF
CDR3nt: TGTGCCAGCAGCTTATGGTTCAAGGGCACTGAAGCTTTCTTT

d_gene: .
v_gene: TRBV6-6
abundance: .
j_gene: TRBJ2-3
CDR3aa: CASALGTDTQYF
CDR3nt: TGTGCCAGCGCGCTGGGCACAGATACGCAGTATTTT

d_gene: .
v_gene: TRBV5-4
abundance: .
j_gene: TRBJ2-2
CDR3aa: CASSLEHIGGELFF
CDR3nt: TGTGCCAGCAGCTTGGAGCACATCGGCGGGGAGCTGTTTTTT

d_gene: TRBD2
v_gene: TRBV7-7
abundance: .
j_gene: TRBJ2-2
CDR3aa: CASSPLAGLNTGELFF
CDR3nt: TGTGCCAGCAGCCCGCTAGCGGGGTTGAACACCGGGGAGCTGTTTTTT

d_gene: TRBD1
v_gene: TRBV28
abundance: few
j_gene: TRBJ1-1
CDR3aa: CASRLNRGTAFF
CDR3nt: TGTGCCAGCAGGTTGAACAGGGGGACAGCTTTCTTT